This T cell receptor (beta chain) was sequenced in a study of T cell responses to AZD1222 COVID-19 vaccine. After removal of 8 bases from V and 8 bases from J, the junction contained 13 bases not matched to a gene. Germline assignment: CDR1 LNHDA and CDR2 SQIVND (reference sequence). The CDR3 runs to 15 residues. Assay used: immunoSEQ multiplex PCR; TCRdb lists only in-frame clones, some missing. The sample yields 150,000 or so clones, 80% to 90% seen once. The source was peripheral blood, collected on day 0 of AZD1222 vaccination. This TCR was recovered from an adult in good health. The chain carries TRBV19 and TRBJ1-5; TRBD1 matches 9 bases. The CDR3 region has the DNA TGTGCCAGTCAGTCTCTCCGCGGACAGGGGAAGCCCCAGCATTTT. Protein product: CASQSLRGQGKPQHF.